This T cell receptor (beta chain) appears in the sequencing data of a study of cytomegalovirus exposure and HLA in healthy donors. Only in-frame clones appear in the TCRdb table, and some are missing; sequencing was by immunoSEQ multiplex PCR. This table has about 160,000 clones, about 90% appearing once. This clone appeared once. Antigen unknown. The study, taken as a whole, reports: The tendency of first-cohort TCR clusters to co-occur in the 120 or so validation repertoires was the finding of a later analysis. It was approximately 150 TCR beta chains that were listed as cytomegalovirus-associated. Most TCR sequences were rare, but some public TCRs occurred in many donors. Reports described diagnosis of cytomegalovirus status by the classifier as highly specific and sensitive.

This clonotype was obtained from a man aged 18 to 35 in good health and CMV-seropositive. The sequencing input was PBMCs.

The CDR3 coding sequence is TGCGCCTCTTCTAGCGGGAGGGGCTGGGAGCAGTTCTTC. Translating gives CASSSGRGWEQFF. The V call is TRBV5-1, the J call TRBJ2-1, with 12 bases matching TRBD2. V lost 10 bases, J lost 10 bases, and 9 bases stayed unmatched. CDR3 length equals 13 residues. The germline gives CDR1 SGHRS, CDR2 YFSETQ.